A selection of T cell receptor beta chains follows, all from one sample in a study of cytomegalovirus exposure and HLA in healthy donors. Sequencing was performed with immunoSEQ multiplex PCR; in TCRdb, only in-frame clones are kept and a portion is missing. The sample has hundreds of thousands of clones, 86% seen once. Sequences were obtained from PBMCs. All receptors derive from a woman aged 18-29 years in good health and CMV-seronegative. The CDR3 runs from the conserved cysteine through the conserved F or W. D genes are given only for firm matches. For some rows the clone size is stated as once, few or many, or as a class when expanded; others skip it.

TRBD1	TRBV5-1	TRBJ2-2	.	TGCGCCAGCAGCTGGACAGGGGGGAACACCGGGGAGCTGTTTTTT	CASSWTGGNTGELFF
TRBD2	TRBV5-1	TRBJ2-1	.	TGCGCCAGCAGCTTAGCGGGAGGGCCTTCCAATGAGCAGTTCTTC	CASSLAGGPSNEQFF
TRBD1	TRBV28	TRBJ2-5	.	TGTGCCAGCAGTTTATACCGGACAGGGCGCGCGGGAGAGACCCAGTACTTC	CASSLYRTGRAGETQYF
.	TRBV2	TRBJ1-2	.	TGTGCCAGCAGTCCCCAGGGCCTACTCTATGGCTACACCTTC	CASSPQGLLYGYTF
TRBD2	TRBV14	TRBJ2-7	.	TGTGCCAGCAGCCAAGATGGAGCAGCGGGATGGGGCTCCTACGAGCAGTACTTC	CASSQDGAAGWGSYEQYF
.	TRBV5-1	TRBJ1-4	.	TGCGCCAGCAGTGAGGCCAGTAAGGAAAAACTGTTTTTT	CASSEASKEKLFF
TRBD2	TRBV30	TRBJ2-7	.	TGTGCCTGGATTCCGGCGGGAGGCCTCTCCTACGAGCAGTACTTC	CAWIPAGGLSYEQYF
TRBD1	TRBV5-4	TRBJ2-3	.	TGTGCCAGCAGTTATCGGACAGGGGGGGGCACAGATACGCAGTATTTT	CASSYRTGGGTDTQYF
.	TRBV30	TRBJ2-7	few	TGTGCCTGGAGTAAGGGGACAATCTCCTACGAGCAGTACTTC	CAWSKGTISYEQYF
TRBD2	TRBV19	TRBJ2-6	.	TGTGCCAGTAGTATGGGGCTTGCTAGCGGGAGAGGATCTGGGGCCAACGTCCTGACTTTC	CASSMGLASGRGSGANVLTF
.	TRBV4-1	TRBJ1-2	.	TGCGCCAGCAGCCAAGTGGACAGTGGCTACACCTTC	CASSQVDSGYTF
.	TRBV27	TRBJ2-3	.	TGTGCCAGCAGTTTATCTAGCCTGACAGATACGCAGTATTTT	CASSLSSLTDTQYF
.	TRBV9	TRBJ2-1	.	TGTGCCAGCAGCGTAGTTATTTCTAATGAGCAGTTCTTC	CASSVVISNEQFF
.	TRBV9	TRBJ1-3	.	TGTGCCAGCAGCGTAGAGGGGGTTTTCGGGCCCCACCGGTCGTACGCTGGAAACACCATATATTTT	CASSVEGVFGPHRSYAGNTIYF
TRBD2	TRBV6-4	TRBJ2-1	.	TGTGCCAGCACCCCGACTAGCGGGGGGGTAAATGAGCAGTTCTTC	CASTPTSGGVNEQFF
.	TRBV9	TRBJ2-2	.	TGTGCCAGCAGCGTAGTCCCCGGGATGAGTAGCACCGGGGAGCTGTTTTTT	CASSVVPGMSSTGELFF
.	TRBV28	TRBJ1-1	.	TGTGCCAGTATGACAGGTTCCTTCGAAGCTTTCTTT	CASMTGSFEAFF
.	TRBV5-4	TRBJ2-2	.	TGTGCCAGCAGCCGGGAGCCGGGGACCGGGGAGCTGTTTTTT	CASSREPGTGELFF
.	TRBV30	TRBJ1-2	once	TGTGCCTGGAGTGTCCAGATTAACTATGGCTACACCTTC	CAWSVQINYGYTF
TRBD2	TRBV2	TRBJ2-2	.	TGTGCCAGCGGGGCCCAGCGGGGGAACACCGGGGAGCTGTTTTTT	CASGAQRGNTGELFF
.	TRBV2	TRBJ2-7	.	TGTGCCAGCAGAAAAGAGGGGGGGACAAATTACGAGCAGTACTTC	CASRKEGGTNYEQYF
.	TRBV4-2	TRBJ2-3	.	TGTGCCAGCAGCCAAGATTGGCTCGCCACAGATACGCAGTATTTT	CASSQDWLATDTQYF
TRBD1	TRBV7-6	TRBJ2-7	.	TGTGCCAGCAGCTTATATGGGGACAGTACCTACGAGCAGTACTTC	CASSLYGDSTYEQYF
TRBD2	TRBV15	TRBJ2-3	.	TGTGCCACCAGCAGAGGTACTAGCGGGGGAGTGGATACGCAGTATTTT	CATSRGTSGGVDTQYF
.	TRBV5-1	TRBJ2-5	once	TGCGCCAGCAGCTTGGGTTCTCAGGTTGCAGAGACCCAGTACTTC	CASSLGSQVAETQYF
TRBD2	TRBV9	TRBJ2-2	.	TGTGCCAGCAGCGTAATGGCTAGCGGTACCGGGGAGCTGTTTTTT	CASSVMASGTGELFF
TRBD1	TRBV6-6	TRBJ1-2	.	TGTGCCAGCAGTCAAGGACAGGCCTATGGCTACACCTTC	CASSQGQAYGYTF
TRBD1	TRBV5-1	TRBJ1-1	once	TGCGCCAGCAGCTCCGCCTCAGGGGGCTTTGGTGAAGCTTTCTTT	CASSSASGGFGEAFF
TRBD1	TRBV6-5	TRBJ2-1	.	TGTGCCAGCAGTTCCGCGGGACAGGGTGGAAATGAGCAGTTCTTC	CASSSAGQGGNEQFF
TRBD2	TRBV27	TRBJ2-7	.	TGTGCCAGCAAGACTAGCGGGCTCTCCTACGAGCAGTACTTC	CASKTSGLSYEQYF
.	TRBV9	TRBJ1-5	.	TGTGCCAGCAGCGTAGGTCCGGGTGCCAATCAGCCCCAGCATTTT	CASSVGPGANQPQHF
.	TRBV6-1	TRBJ2-1	.	TGTGCCAGCAGTGAAGTTCGGGGAGTGAGGCTCAATGAGCAGTTCTTC	CASSEVRGVRLNEQFF
.	TRBV10-1	TRBJ1-5	.	TGCGCCAGCAGTGAGTCCGGGGGGCCGGGGGGACAGCCCCAGCATTTT	CASSESGGPGGQPQHF
.	TRBV5-6	TRBJ1-3	once	TGTGCCAGCAGCTTAGGGACCGCGGGGAACACCATATATTTT	CASSLGTAGNTIYF
TRBD2	TRBV4-2	TRBJ2-1	.	TGTGCCAGCAGCTCCTCTGGGACTAGGGGCGGCGATGAGCAGTTCTTC	CASSSSGTRGGDEQFF
.	TRBV30	TRBJ1-1	once	TGTGCCTACCTACCCCTAGGGAACACTGAAGCTTTCTTT	CAYLPLGNTEAFF
TRBD2	TRBV7-9	TRBJ2-1	.	TGTGCCAGCAGCACTAGCGGGAGCAACCACAATGAGCAGTTCTTC	CASSTSGSNHNEQFF
.	TRBV27	TRBJ2-1	.	TGTGCCAGCAGTTTATTCCTAGCTAGGCGACAGTTCTTC	CASSLFLARRQFF
TRBD1	TRBV27	TRBJ1-4	.	TGTGCCAGCAGATTGGGCAGGGGGAAAGAAAAACTGTTTTTT	CASRLGRGKEKLFF
.	TRBV30	TRBJ1-2	.	TGTGCCTGGACAAACGGGGTTCCCTATGGCTACACCTTC	CAWTNGVPYGYTF
.	TRBV5-4	TRBJ1-1	.	TGTGCCAGCAGCTTACCCGGGTCCCACCCTGAAGCTTTCTTT	CASSLPGSHPEAFF
TRBD1	TRBV9	TRBJ2-5	many	TGTGCCAGCAGCGCTACAGGGGGCGGAGAGACCCAGTACTTC	CASSATGGGETQYF
TRBD2	TRBV5-1	TRBJ2-1	.	TGCGCCAGCAGCGCGGTAGCGGGCCAAGGATACAATGAGCAGTTCTTC	CASSAVAGQGYNEQFF
TRBD2	TRBV29-1	TRBJ2-7	.	TGCAGCGTTGAGGGTCGGGGGGGCGAGTACGAGCAGTACTTC	CSVEGRGGEYEQYF
TRBD1	TRBV9	TRBJ2-4	.	TGTGCCAGCAGCGCGTCCGGGACAGAAAACATTCAGTACTTC	CASSASGTENIQYF
.	TRBV25-1	TRBJ2-1	once	TGTGCCACCCCAGGGCCGGACAGCTCCTACAATGAGCAGTTCTTC	CATPGPDSSYNEQFF
.	TRBV7-3	TRBJ1-1	few	TGTGCCAGCAGTCGCAGAATGTCCACTGAAGCTTTCTTT	CASSRRMSTEAFF
TRBD1	TRBV27	TRBJ2-7	.	TGTGCCAGCAGTTTCCGTGGACAGGGGACCTACGAGCAGTACTTC	CASSFRGQGTYEQYF